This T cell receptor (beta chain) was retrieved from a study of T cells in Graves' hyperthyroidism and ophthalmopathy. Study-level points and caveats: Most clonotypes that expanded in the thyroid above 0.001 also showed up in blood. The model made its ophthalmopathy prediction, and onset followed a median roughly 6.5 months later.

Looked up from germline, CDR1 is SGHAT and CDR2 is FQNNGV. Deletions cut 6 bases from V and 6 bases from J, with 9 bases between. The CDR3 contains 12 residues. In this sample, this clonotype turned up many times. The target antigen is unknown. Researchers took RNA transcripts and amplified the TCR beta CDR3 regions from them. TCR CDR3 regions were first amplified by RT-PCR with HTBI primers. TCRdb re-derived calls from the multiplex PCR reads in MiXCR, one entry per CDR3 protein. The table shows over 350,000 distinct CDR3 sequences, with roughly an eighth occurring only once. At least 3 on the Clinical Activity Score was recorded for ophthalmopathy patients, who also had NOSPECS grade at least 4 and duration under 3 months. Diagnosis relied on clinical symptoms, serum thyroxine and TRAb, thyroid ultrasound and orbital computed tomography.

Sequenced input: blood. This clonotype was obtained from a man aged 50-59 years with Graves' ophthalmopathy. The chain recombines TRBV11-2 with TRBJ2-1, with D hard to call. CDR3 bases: TGTGCCAGCAGTCGACTTGTCAATGAGCAGTTCTTC. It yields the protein CASSRLVNEQFF.